These T cell receptor beta chains were read from a single sample in a study of Graves' ophthalmopathy and Graves' hyperthyroidism. MiXCR, run by TCRdb on the multiplex PCR reads, gives a single entry per CDR3 protein. The top ten clones hold 2.5% to 3.5% of a sample with approximately 640,000 distinct CDR3 sequences, under 50% of them seen once. Specimen: peripheral blood. The receptors here all came from an adult man with Graves' ophthalmopathy. Each CDR3 is given with its conserved first and last residue. The order of the fields is D gene, clone size, J gene, V gene, CDR3 protein, CDR3 DNA. D genes are given only for firm matches. Only some rows state a clone size, as once, few, many or a class for expanded clones.

NA,many,TRBJ1-4,TRBV2,CASSDRQGGEKLFF,TGTGCCAGCAGTGACCGGCAGGGTGGCGAAAAACTGTTTTTT
TRBD2,many,TRBJ2-7,TRBV12-3/TRBV12-4,CASARLAGSGHEQYF,TGTGCCAGCGCGAGACTAGCGGGATCAGGGCATGAGCAGTACTTC
NA,NA,TRBJ2-6,TRBV7-9,CASSLEGPVGANVLTF,TGTGCCAGCAGCTTAGAGGGCCCGGTCGGGGCCAACGTCCTGACTTTC
TRBD1,NA,TRBJ1-6,TRBV19,CASSYGTGVSPLHF,TGTGCCAGTAGTTACGGGACAGGGGTTTCACCCCTCCACTTT
NA,NA,TRBJ1-4,TRBV19,CASSIDWGTFNEKLFF,TGTGCCAGTAGTATCGACTGGGGCACATTTAATGAAAAACTGTTTTTT
TRBD2,NA,TRBJ2-2,TRBV19,CAGRRASGTGELFF,TGTGCCGGGCGGCGGGCTAGCGGAACCGGGGAGCTGTTTTTT
NA,NA,TRBJ2-5,TRBV4-1,CASSQRRGDQETQYF,TGCGCCAGCAGCCAGCGGAGGGGGGACCAAGAGACCCAGTACTTC
TRBD2,few,TRBJ2-7,TRBV10-3,CASSEAGWSYEQYF,TGTGCCAGCAGTGAAGCGGGGTGGTCCTACGAGCAGTACTTC
TRBD1,NA,TRBJ1-2,TRBV7-9,CASSQIGGQNYGYTF,TGTGCCAGCAGCCAAATTGGGGGACAGAACTATGGCTACACCTTC
NA,many,TRBJ1-1,TRBV15,CATSREGLDTEAFF,TGTGCCACCAGCAGAGAGGGTTTAGACACTGAAGCTTTCTTT
NA,many,TRBJ1-3,TRBV7-6,CASSSDGSSGNTIYF,TGTGCCAGCAGCAGCGACGGGAGCTCTGGAAACACCATATATTTT
NA,many,TRBJ1-1,TRBV29-1,CSVVWWGGPNTEAFF,TGCAGCGTTGTCTGGTGGGGGGGTCCTAACACTGAAGCTTTCTTT
NA,many,TRBJ1-2,TRBV7-9,CASSGPGIGGGYTF,TGTGCCAGCAGCGGGCCAGGGATTGGCGGAGGCTACACCTTC
TRBD1,NA,TRBJ1-1,TRBV5-1,CASSLGRDRRLNTEAFF,TGCGCCAGCAGCTTGGGGAGGGACAGGAGGTTGAACACTGAAGCTTTCTTT
TRBD2,NA,TRBJ2-7,TRBV11-2,CASSLNVAGGTYEQYF,TGTGCCAGCAGCCTTAATGTAGCGGGAGGCACCTACGAGCAGTACTTC
NA,many,TRBJ1-1,TRBV6-2/TRBV6-3,CASSYSSTEAFF,TGTGCCAGCAGTTACTCTAGCACTGAAGCTTTCTTT
TRBD1,few,TRBJ2-7,TRBV4-1,CASSQGQVLYEQYF,TGCGCCAGCAGCCAGGGACAGGTTCTCTACGAGCAGTACTTC
NA,NA,TRBJ1-5,TRBV6-1,CASSTRRQSTYSNQPQHF,TGTGCCAGCAGTACCCGTCGACAAAGTACGTATAGCAATCAGCCCCAGCATTTT
NA,many,TRBJ1-2,TRBV10-3,CVIRGTEVNYGYTF,TGTGTCATCAGGGGAACAGAGGTTAACTATGGCTACACCTTC
NA,NA,TRBJ1-1,TRBV29-1,CSVGEVTSGTEAFF,TGCAGCGTGGGCGAGGTTACCTCTGGGACTGAAGCTTTCTTT
NA,few,TRBJ2-7,TRBV4-1,CASSQERVGRREQYF,TGTGCCAGCAGCCAAGAAAGGGTAGGAAGGCGCGAGCAGTACTTC
NA,many,TRBJ1-3,TRBV29-1,CSVETVAGNTIYF,TGCAGCGTTGAAACAGTGGCTGGAAACACCATATATTTT
NA,many,TRBJ2-5,TRBV4-1,CASSQVSGTVLETQYF,TGCGCCAGCAGCCAAGTCTCCGGGACGGTCCTTGAGACCCAGTACTTC
NA,NA,TRBJ1-5,TRBV29-1,CSSPEGGQPQHF,TGCAGCTCACCGGAAGGAGGTCAGCCCCAGCATTTT
TRBD1,NA,TRBJ1-3,TRBV7-9,CASSLGQAGYTIYF,TGCGCCAGCAGCTTGGGACAGGCAGGCTACACCATATATTTT
NA,many,TRBJ2-5,TRBV7-2,CASSLGGPLRETQYF,TGTGCCAGCAGCTTAGGGGGCCCGCTGAGGGAGACCCAGTACTTC
NA,many,TRBJ1-2,TRBV19,CASLDLVGGYTF,TGTGCCAGTCTGGATCTTGTTGGTGGCTACACCTTC